A single sample gave rise to the 4 T cell receptor beta chains below, sequenced in a study of cytotoxic CD8 clonotypes in ibrutinib-treated CLL. Assay: immunoSEQ multiplex PCR; the TCRdb copy retains only in-frame clones and omits some. The sample contains 25,000 to 30,000 clones, over 75% of which appear only once. Sequences were derived from PBMCs, sampled after 24 months of ibrutinib treatment. The receptors shown here come from a human donor with chronic lymphocytic leukemia.

This chain joins TRBV7-9 and TRBJ1-5; 7 bases map to TRBD1. Germline V gene data show CDR1 as SEHNR and CDR2 as FQNEAQ (reference sequence). With V trimmed by 5 bases and J by 7 bases, 11 bases remained unmatched. The CDR3 runs 15 residues. The CDR3 DNA sequence: TGTGCCAGCAGCCGCGGATGGCAGGGGGGGCAGCCCCAGCATTTT. Translation: CASSRGWQGGQPQHF.

The chain employs TRBV6-5 and TRBJ1-6, with a tentative D call TRBD1 (5 bases). Germline values: CDR1 MNHEY, CDR2 SVGAGI. V was pared by 2 bases and J by 6 bases, with 11 bases between. The CDR3 runs to 15 residues. CDR3 coding DNA: TGTGCCAGCAGTTACCGCCAGGGATCTAATTCACCCCTCCACTTT. Protein: CASSYRQGSNSPLHF.

This chain links TRBV2 with TRBJ2-7, with TRBD1 identical over 7 bases. The germline V gene has CDR1 SNHLY and CDR2 FYNNEI. This CDR3 has 17 amino acids. J gave up 0 bases and V 5 bases, and 13 bases lay outside the gene matches. CDR3 amino acids: CASSNQGGTDRSYEQYF. The CDR3 region has the DNA TGTGCCAGCAGTAACCAAGGTGGGACAGACCGCTCCTACGAGCAGTACTTC.

The chain links TRBV7-2 to TRBJ2-7; D is perhaps TRBD1 (5 bases). This CDR3 comprises 14 residues. V gave up 2 bases and J gave up 0 bases, with 8 bases separating them. CDR1 is SGHTA and CDR2 is FQGNSA in the germline V gene. CDR3 bases: TGTGCCAGCAGCTTACAGACAGCCTCCTACGAGCAGTACTTC. Its translation: CASSLQTASYEQYF.